The 13 T cell receptor beta chains below were found in one sample sequenced in a study of T cell responses to AZD1222 COVID-19 vaccine. The data were produced by immunoSEQ multiplex PCR, yet TCRdb's version contains in-frame clones alone and is incomplete. The table lists roughly 55,000 clones, 80% to 90% of them singletons, with just under 2% in the top ten. Sample: peripheral blood, taken on day 0 of AZD1222 vaccination. The source is an adult in good health.

The genes are TRBV13 and TRBJ1-6; TRBD1 is a possible D gene (5 bases). Germline CDR1 and CDR2: PRHDT and FYEKMQ (reference sequence). The CDR3 loop spans 13 amino acids. V was trimmed by 5 bases and J by 9 bases, leaving 11 bases between them. As DNA, the CDR3 is TGTGCCAGCAGCAAGAGTGGGGCTTCACCCCTCCACTTT. Translation gives CASSKSGASPLHF.

This clone has just one count. J is TRBJ2-7 and V is TRBV5-1; 9 bases map to TRBD2. This CDR3 region has 15 residues. Germline trimming cut 1 base from V and 2 bases from J; bases unmatched to any gene: 4. In germline, CDR1 is SGHRS, CDR2 YFSETQ. CDR3 in DNA: TGCGCCAGCAGCTTGTTAGCGGGAGCCCCCTACGAGCAGTACTTC. It encodes CASSLLAGAPYEQYF.

The rearrangement joins TRBV12-3 or TRBV12-4 to TRBJ1-6; D remains ambiguous. The CDR3 is 13 residues long. The V gene lost 6 bases and the J gene lost 9 bases, with 12 bases spanning the gap. CDR3 sequence (DNA): TGTGCCAGCAGCCTCGGACCCGGTTCACCCCTCCACTTT. Translating it yields CASSLGPGSPLHF.

The chain couples TRBV5-1 to TRBJ1-1; the D gene is possibly TRBD1 (5 bases). V lost 4 bases to trimming and J lost 5 bases, with 15 bases between them. CDR1 is SGHRS, CDR2 YFSETQ, per germline. There are 14 residues in the CDR3. The CDR3 DNA reads as TGCGCCAGCAGCCCGTCCGTGGGGGGGACTGAAGCTTTCTTT. Amino acid sequence: CASSPSVGGTEAFF.

This chain connects TRBV19 to TRBJ2-1; 14 bases line up with TRBD2. The ends lost 1 base at V and 2 bases at J; junction bases unmatched: 10. The CDR3 sequence is 20 residues long. The germline V gene encodes CDR1 LNHDA and CDR2 SQIVND (reference sequence). Here the CDR3 reads CASSIAGRGLAGVPYNEQFF. The CDR3 DNA sequence: TGTGCCAGTAGTATAGCGGGGAGGGGACTAGCGGGAGTTCCCTACAATGAGCAGTTCTTC. Complete variable domain (other parts from reference TRBV19 and TRBJ2-1): DGGITQSPKYLFRKEGQNVTLSCEQNLNHDAMYWYRQDPGQGLRLIYYSQIVNDFQKGDIAEGYSVSREKKESFPLTVTSAQKNPTAFYLCASSIAGRGLAGVPYNEQFFGPGTRLTVL.

V is TRBV28 and J is TRBJ2-7; perhaps TRBD2 as D (5 bases). This CDR3 is 12 amino acids long. Germline CDR1 reads MDHEN; CDR2 reads SYDVKM. V lost 2 bases, J lost 3 bases, and 5 bases lay in between. CDR3 in DNA: TGTGCCAGCAGTTTAGAGGGCTACGAGCAGTACTTC. Protein: CASSLEGYEQYF.

J is TRBJ2-5 and V is TRBV3-1 (or the pseudogene TRBV3-2); 9 nucleotides agree with TRBD1. Germline V gene sequence: CDR1 LGHDT, CDR2 YNNKEL (reference sequence). V dropped 0 bases and J dropped 4; count of bases not matched to a gene: 6. There are 16 residues in the CDR3. CDR3 sequence (DNA): TGTGCCAGCAGCCAAGACGGACAGGGGTTGGGAGAGACCCAGTACTTC. Translation: CASSQDGQGLGETQYF.

The chain recombines TRBV6-1 with TRBJ2-1, with 7 bases lining up with TRBD2. V was pared by 4 bases and J by 0 bases, with 6 bases of the junction left unmatched. CDR3 length: 16 residues. Germline lookup yields CDR1 MNHNS and CDR2 SASEGT. The CDR3 bases are TGTGCCAGCAGTGGAGCGGGAACAGGCTCCTACAATGAGCAGTTCTTC. Translating gives CASSGAGTGSYNEQFF.

CDR3 sequence reads: CAISETGGQETQYF. The CDR3 region has the DNA TGTGCCATCAGTGAAACAGGGGGCCAAGAGACCCAGTACTTC. The chain employs TRBV10-3 and TRBJ2-5, with TRBD1 matching over 8 bases. From germline, CDR1 is ENHRY and CDR2 SYGVKD. The CDR3 spans 14 residues. The V gene end was trimmed by 3 bases and the J gene end by 1 base; junction bases not matched to a gene: 1.

The chain employs TRBV12-3 or TRBV12-4 and TRBJ2-5; D is unresolved. The CDR3 contains 13 residues. V dropped 8 bases and J dropped 0 bases, with 10 bases sitting between them. The CDR3 DNA sequence: TGTGCCAGCCAAAAGGGCAACCAAGAGACCCAGTACTTC. Translation gives CASQKGNQETQYF.

CDR3 DNA: TGTGCCAGCAGTTTACTGTGGGAAGGGGGCACTGAAGCTTTCTTT. Protein sequence: CASSLLWEGGTEAFF. The chain employs TRBV28 and TRBJ1-1; a possible D gene is TRBD1 (6 bases). The V end was cut by 2 bases, the J end by 4 bases, with 14 bases between. The germline CDR1 and CDR2 sequences are MDHEN and SYDVKM. There are 15 residues in the CDR3. The entire variable domain, with the rest obtained from reference TRBV28 and TRBJ1-1, is as follows: DVKVTQSSRYLVKRTGEKVFLECVQDMDHENMFWYRQDPGLGLRLIYFSYDVKMKEKGDIPEGYSVSREKKERFSLILESASTNQTSMYLCASSLLWEGGTEAFFGQGTRLTVV.

The table lists this clone with a count of one. V and J are TRBV7-9 and TRBJ2-7; TRBD2 agrees at 7 bases. Germline-derived CDR1 and CDR2 are SEHNR and FQNEAQ (reference sequence). The CDR3 loop spans 14 amino acids. Trimming at V came to 9 bases and at J to 2 bases, leaving 10 bases not matched to a gene. In DNA, the CDR3 is TGTGCCAGTCAGATCCGGGACTATACCTACGAGCAGTACTTC. It codes for CASQIRDYTYEQYF.

V usage is TRBV19 and J usage is TRBJ2-7; TRBD1 might be the D (5 bases). Germline-derived CDR1 and CDR2 are LNHDA and SQIVND (reference sequence). The CDR3 is 14 residues long. The V end was cut by 5 bases, the J end by 3 bases, with 14 bases between. The CDR3 loop reads CASSYDSSIYEQYF. For the CDR3, the DNA is TGTGCCAGTAGTTACGACAGTTCTATCTACGAGCAGTACTTC.